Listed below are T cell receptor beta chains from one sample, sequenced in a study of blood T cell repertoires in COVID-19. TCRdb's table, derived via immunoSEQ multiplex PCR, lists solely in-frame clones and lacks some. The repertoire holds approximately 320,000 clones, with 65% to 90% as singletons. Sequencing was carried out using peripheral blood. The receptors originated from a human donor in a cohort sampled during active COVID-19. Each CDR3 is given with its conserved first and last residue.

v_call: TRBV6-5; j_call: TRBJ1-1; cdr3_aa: CASSSGQGANEAFF
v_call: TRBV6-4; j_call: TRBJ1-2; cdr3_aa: CASSDSSEQGMGGYTF
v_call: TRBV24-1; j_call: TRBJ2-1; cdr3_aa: CATSVTSGASYNEQFF
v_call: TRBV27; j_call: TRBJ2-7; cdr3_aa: CASSFGQATYEQYF
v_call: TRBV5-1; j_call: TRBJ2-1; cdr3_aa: CASSLNSNNEQFF
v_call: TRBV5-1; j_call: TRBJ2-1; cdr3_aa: CASSFSGDHYNEQFF
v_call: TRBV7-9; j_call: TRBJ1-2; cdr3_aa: CASSSPPRESYTF
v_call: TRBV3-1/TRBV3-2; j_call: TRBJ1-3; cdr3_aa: CASSQLEIPGNTIYF
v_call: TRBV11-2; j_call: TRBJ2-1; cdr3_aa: CASSLALGLVNNEQFF
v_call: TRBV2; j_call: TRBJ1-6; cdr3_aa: CASSLRPGQYNSPLHF
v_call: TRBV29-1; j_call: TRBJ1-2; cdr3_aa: CSVVTQGGYGYTF
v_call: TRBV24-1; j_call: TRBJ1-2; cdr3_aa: CATSLDRDYGYTF